What follows are 13 T cell receptor beta chains derived from one specimen sequenced in a study of blood T cell repertoires in COVID-19. Some clones are missing from TCRdb's copy, which holds only in-frame ones; the method was immunoSEQ multiplex PCR. This sample has approximately 450,000 clones; around nine tenths occur once, and the top ten carry 4% to 5.5%. The sample consisted of peripheral blood. These receptors were collected from a woman in her 30s with acute or convalescent COVID-19.

The gene calls are TRBV5-1 and TRBJ2-1, with a weak D call TRBD1 (5 bases). Trimming stripped 3 bases from V and 5 bases from J, with 15 bases between. Germline CDR1 reads SGHRS; CDR2 reads YFSETQ. The CDR3 consists of 15 residues. CDR3 sequence: CASSSQGTVNNEQFF. In DNA form, the CDR3 reads TGCGCCAGCAGCTCGCAGGGTACCGTCAACAATGAGCAGTTCTTC.

The chain is built from TRBV29-1 and TRBJ2-3; no clear D. The CDR3 length is 13 residues. Trimming stripped 0 bases from V and 5 bases from J, with 9 bases between. In germline, CDR1 is SQVTM, CDR2 ANQGSEA. CDR3 nucleotides: TGCAGCGTTGAAGATACTCTCAAAGATACGCAGTATTTT. Encoded protein: CSVEDTLKDTQYF.

V is TRBV30 and J is TRBJ1-1; D is ambiguous. The CDR3 has 13 amino acids. V was trimmed by 1 base and J by 1 base, leaving 7 bases between them. The germline CDR1 and CDR2 sequences are GTSNPN and SVGIG (reference sequence). The CDR3 nucleotides are TGTGCCTGGAGTGGCGGGAGGAACACTGAAGCTTTCTTT. Its protein is CAWSGGRNTEAFF.

This rearrangement joins TRBV4-1 to TRBJ1-6; D remains ambiguous. Trimming removed 1 base from V and 4 bases from J, with 5 bases in between. Germline CDR1 reads MGHRA; CDR2 reads YSYEKL. This CDR3 is built from 14 residues. This CDR3 reads CASSQGRYNSPLHF. In nucleotides, the CDR3 is TGCGCCAGCAGCCAAGGTCGTTATAATTCACCCCTCCACTTT.

The chain carries TRBV4-1 and TRBJ1-5, with D unresolved. CDR3 length: 17 residues. V lost 0 bases and J lost 7, with 19 bases in between. Per germline, CDR1 MGHRA and CDR2 YSYEKL. The DNA for the CDR3 is TGCGCCAGCAGCCAAGAATTCGTGTACAGTATAGAGCAGCCCCAGCATTTT. Residues: CASSQEFVYSIEQPQHF.

The CDR3 sequence: CASLRDRGTYEQYF. Here the CDR3 DNA reads TGTGCCAGTTTACGGGACAGGGGTACCTACGAGCAGTACTTC. V usage is TRBV6-5 and J usage is TRBJ2-7; 10 bases fit TRBD1. The CDR3 runs to 14 residues. Germline CDR1 and CDR2: MNHEY and SVGAGI. V gave up 9 bases and J gave up 2 bases; unmatched junction bases: 7.

The J gene is TRBJ2-2, the V gene TRBV4-1; 8 nucleotides match TRBD2. The germline CDR1 and CDR2 sequences are MGHRA and YSYEKL. V shed 2 bases and J 4 bases; nucleotides not matched to a gene: 12. The CDR3 length is 18 residues. DNA of the CDR3: TGCGCCAGCAGCCAACGGACCTCGGGACTAGTTGGCACCGGGGAGCTGTTTTTT. Translation gives CASSQRTSGLVGTGELFF.

This clone was counted a single time. The chain combines TRBV29-1 with TRBJ2-3; D might be TRBD2 (6 bases). This CDR3 spans 13 amino acids. Germline V lookup: CDR1 SQVTM, CDR2 ANQGSEA. The V and J ends lost 5 bases and 3 bases respectively, with 12 bases between them. The CDR3 here is CSVWGVRTDTQYF. DNA for the CDR3: TGCAGCGTTTGGGGGGTGAGGACAGATACGCAGTATTTT.

The chain uses TRBV2 and TRBJ2-2; 9 bases agree with TRBD2. From germline, CDR1 is SNHLY and CDR2 FYNNEI. J was trimmed by 4 bases and V by 2 bases; bases with no gene match: 5. The CDR3 extends over 16 amino acids. CDR3 amino acids: CASSEFAGGTTGELFF. In nucleotides, the CDR3 is TGTGCCAGCAGTGAATTCGCGGGGGGGACCACCGGGGAGCTGTTTTTT.

This clone appeared a single time. The V call is TRBV12-5, the J call TRBJ2-5, with D possibly being TRBD1 (5 bases). The germline V gene has CDR1 LGHNT and CDR2 FRNRAP. This CDR3 spans 13 amino acids. V lost 1 base to trimming and J lost 2 bases, with 5 bases between them. The CDR3 sequence: CASGLGQQETQYF. DNA of the CDR3: TGTGCTAGTGGTTTGGGACAGCAAGAGACCCAGTACTTC.

This chain links TRBV5-5 with TRBJ2-4; the D gene is possibly TRBD1 (5 bases). The ends were cut back, 0 bases at V and 6 bases at J, with 7 bases in the middle. This CDR3 is built from 13 residues. Germline CDR1 SGHKS, CDR2 YYEKEE (reference sequence). The CDR3 DNA reads as TGTGCCAGCAGCTTGGGGGGCAGAAACATTCAGTACTTC. This encodes CASSLGGRNIQYF.

The rearrangement joins TRBV5-1 to TRBJ2-5; the match to TRBD2 covers 8 bases. CDR3 length: 16 residues. Germline CDR1 is SGHRS and CDR2 is YFSETQ. V lost 4 bases to trimming and J lost 2 bases; unmatched junction nucleotides: 10. CDR3 amino acids: CASSQGTRPAQETQYF. As DNA, the CDR3 is TGCGCCAGCAGCCAAGGGACTAGACCAGCACAAGAGACCCAGTACTTC.

CDR3 amino acids: CASSAYRGEETQYF. The CDR3 bases are TGTGCCAGTAGTGCCTACAGGGGAGAGGAGACCCAGTACTTC. The rearrangement links TRBV19 to TRBJ2-5; TRBD1 aligns across 7 bases. Trimming at V came to 5 bases and at J to 5 bases, leaving 8 bases not matched to a gene. Looked up from germline, CDR1 is LNHDA and CDR2 is SQIVND (reference sequence). The CDR3 runs 14 residues.